Sequencing of this T cell receptor beta chain was carried out in a study of T cell repertoires in cytomegalovirus infection. Study-level results: HLA-C-restricted TCR beta clonotypes specific for CMV led the ex vivo response.

Each CDR3 protein is one row after TCRdb ran MiXCR on the reads. The sample comprises about half a million distinct CDR3 sequences, roughly 34% of which are singletons, and roughly a sixth rests with the top ten. Per germline, CDR1 LNHDA and CDR2 SQIVND (reference sequence). This CDR3 is 15 amino acids long. Unmatched junction bases numbered 17, after V lost 8 bases and J lost 11 bases. Regarding this clonotype: The antigen is not known.

Sequencing was performed on cultured PBMCs, taken from culture after CMV antigen stimulation. The gene calls are TRBV19 and TRBJ1-1, with 10 bases fitting TRBD1. The receptor was derived from a human donor in good health (CMV status not recorded). Some clones in this sample may be carry-over from other donors' samples. As DNA, the CDR3 is TGTGCCAGTGGGAGAGTGACAGGGGGCGTGATTGGCGCTTTCTTT. It is translated as CASGRVTGGVIGAFF.